Listed here are 10 T cell receptor beta chains from one sample, sequenced in a study of shared clonotypes between healthy human individuals. TCRdb's table, derived via immunoSEQ multiplex PCR, lists solely in-frame clones and lacks some. This sample has 1.4 million or so clones, with about 98.5% found just once. What was sequenced was naive CD4+ T cells sorted from blood. The subset: CD45RA+ positively selected. Receptors were obtained from a man aged 30 to 39 in good health.

The gene calls are TRBV28 and TRBJ2-5; D may be TRBD1 (6 bases). The CDR3 loop spans 14 amino acids. Trimming pared 7 bases from V and 2 bases from J, leaving 14 bases between. Germline V gene lookup returns CDR1 MDHEN and CDR2 SYDVKM. CDR3 in amino acids: CASTVTGQQETQYF. CDR3 DNA sequence: TGTGCCAGCACCGTGACGGGACAACAAGAGACCCAGTACTTC.

This clone was seen just once. The chain uses TRBV9 and TRBJ2-1; a possible D gene is TRBD2 (6 bases). V was cut by 4 bases and J by 0 bases, with 20 bases left in between. Germline V gene lookup returns CDR1 SGDLS and CDR2 YYNGEE. The CDR3 contains 18 residues. CDR3 region: CASSPDAAGASSYNEQFF. CDR3 DNA sequence: TGTGCCAGCAGCCCCGATGCAGCGGGCGCTAGCTCCTACAATGAGCAGTTCTTC.

V and J are TRBV29-1 and TRBJ2-7; 8 nucleotides match TRBD2. Trimming at V came to 6 bases and at J to 0 bases, leaving 10 bases not matched to a gene. CDR1 is SQVTM, CDR2 ANQGSEA, per germline. The CDR3 totals 15 residues. DNA of the CDR3: TGCAGCGTCCGCTTATCTCTAGCGGGCTCCTACGAGCAGTACTTC. This codes for CSVRLSLAGSYEQYF.

This clone was observed a single time. The gene calls are TRBV18 and TRBJ2-5; 9 positions match TRBD1. The germline V gene encodes CDR1 KGHSH and CDR2 LQKENI. CDR3 size: 16 residues. The V and J ends lost 0 bases and 2 bases, in that order; junction bases with no gene match: 4. CDR3 sequence reads: CASSPPWTGAQETQYF. CDR3 sequence (DNA): TGTGCCAGCTCACCACCGTGGACAGGGGCTCAAGAGACCCAGTACTTC.

The chain combines TRBV15 with TRBJ1-1; no firm D call. This CDR3 region has 15 residues. Trimming cost V 1 base and J 5 bases, with 14 bases left between them. CDR1 is LNHNV and CDR2 is YYDKDF in the germline V gene (reference sequence). This chain's CDR3 is CATSRAPSGRTEAFF. The CDR3 bases are TGTGCCACCAGCAGAGCCCCTTCGGGTAGGACTGAAGCTTTCTTT. Looking up the rest from reference TRBV15 and TRBJ1-1 gives the full variable domain: DAMVIQNPRYQVTQFGKPVTLSCSQTLNHNVMYWYQQKSSQAPKLLFHYYDKDFNNEADTPDNFQSRRPNTSFCFLDIRSPGLGDTAMYLCATSRAPSGRTEAFFGQGTRLTVV.

The rearrangement uses TRBV7-2 and TRBJ1-1; the match to TRBD1 covers 7 bases. This CDR3 comprises 13 residues. V shed 6 bases, J shed 5 bases, and the junction held 6 bases outside the gene matches. Germline loops: CDR1 SGHTA, CDR2 FQGNSA. The CDR3 nucleotides read TGTGCCAGCAGAAGACAGGGCGGTACTGAAGCTTTCTTT. Its translation is CASRRQGGTEAFF.

This chain links TRBV11-1 with TRBJ2-2; D not resolved. CDR1 SGHAT and CDR2 FQDESV come from the germline V gene (reference sequence). This CDR3 is 13 amino acids long. V shed 2 bases and J shed 4 bases, with 5 bases lying between them. This chain's CDR3 is CASSLISTGELFF. The CDR3 bases are TGTGCCAGCAGCTTAATCAGCACCGGGGAGCTGTTTTTT.

The V call is TRBV9, the J call TRBJ2-1; 13 bases align to TRBD2. CDR1 is SGDLS, CDR2 YYNGEE, per germline. V was clipped by 3 bases and J by 8 bases; unmatched bases: 8. The CDR3 is 16 amino acids. CDR3 loop: CASSETGTSGNHEQFF. CDR3 DNA: TGTGCCAGCAGCGAGACGGGGACTAGCGGGAATCATGAGCAGTTCTTC.

The CDR3 sequence is CASSFPGQGIQTNEKLFF. The CDR3 DNA sequence: TGTGCCAGCAGCTTCCCGGGACAGGGCATACAGACGAATGAAAAACTGTTTTTT. The rearrangement joins TRBV5-5 to TRBJ1-4; 9 bases line up with TRBD1. The CDR3 is made up of 18 amino acids. Germline CDR1 reads SGHKS; CDR2 reads YYEKEE (reference sequence). The V gene end was trimmed by 2 bases and the J gene end by 5 bases; junction bases not matched to a gene: 13.

The chain joins TRBV10-3 to TRBJ2-7; D is perhaps TRBD1 or TRBD2 (5 bases each). This CDR3 spans 16 amino acids. Trimming took off 0 bases at V and 2 bases at J, with 14 bases between the two ends. The germline gives CDR1 ENHRY, CDR2 SYGVKD. CDR3 residues: CAISESMGDLPYEQYF. Here the CDR3 DNA reads TGTGCCATCAGTGAGTCGATGGGGGATCTCCCCTACGAGCAGTACTTC.